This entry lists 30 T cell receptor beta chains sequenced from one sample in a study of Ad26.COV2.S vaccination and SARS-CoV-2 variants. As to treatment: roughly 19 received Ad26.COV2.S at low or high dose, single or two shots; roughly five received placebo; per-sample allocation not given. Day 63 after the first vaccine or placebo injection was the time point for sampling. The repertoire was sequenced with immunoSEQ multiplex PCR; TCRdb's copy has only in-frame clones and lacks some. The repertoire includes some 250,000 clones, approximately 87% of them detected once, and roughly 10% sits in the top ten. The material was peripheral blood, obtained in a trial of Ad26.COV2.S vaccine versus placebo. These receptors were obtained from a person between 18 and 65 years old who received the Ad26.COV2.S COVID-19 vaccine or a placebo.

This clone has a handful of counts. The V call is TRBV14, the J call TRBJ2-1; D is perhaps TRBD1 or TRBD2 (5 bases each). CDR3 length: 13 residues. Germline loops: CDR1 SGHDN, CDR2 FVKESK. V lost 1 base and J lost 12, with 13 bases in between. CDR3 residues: CASSQVKQGVQFF. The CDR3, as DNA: TGTGCCAGCAGCCAAGTTAAGCAGGGAGTGCAGTTCTTC.

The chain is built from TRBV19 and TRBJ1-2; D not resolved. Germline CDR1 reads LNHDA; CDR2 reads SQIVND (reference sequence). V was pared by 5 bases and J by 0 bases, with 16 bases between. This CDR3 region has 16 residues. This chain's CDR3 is CASSHRRNPSNYGYTF. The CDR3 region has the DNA TGTGCCAGTAGTCATCGGCGAAACCCTTCTAACTATGGCTACACCTTC.

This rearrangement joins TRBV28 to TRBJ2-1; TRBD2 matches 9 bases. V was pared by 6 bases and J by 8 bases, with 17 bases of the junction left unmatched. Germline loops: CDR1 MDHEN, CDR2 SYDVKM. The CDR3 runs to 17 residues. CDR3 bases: TGTGCCAGCAGCCCGCGTTTGAGCGGGAGGATTTGCTATGAGCAGTTCTTC. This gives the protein CASSPRLSGRICYEQFF.

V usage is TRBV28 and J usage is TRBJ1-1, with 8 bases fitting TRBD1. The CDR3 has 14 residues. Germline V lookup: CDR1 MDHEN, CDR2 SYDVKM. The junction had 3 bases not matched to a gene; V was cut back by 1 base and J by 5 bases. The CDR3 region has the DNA TGTGCCAGCAGTTTATTACAGGGGGGGACTGAAGCTTTCTTT. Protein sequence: CASSLLQGGTEAFF. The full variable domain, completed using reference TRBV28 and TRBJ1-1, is DVKVTQSSRYLVKRTGEKVFLECVQDMDHENMFWYRQDPGLGLRLIYFSYDVKMKEKGDIPEGYSVSREKKERFSLILESASTNQTSMYLCASSLLQGGTEAFFGQGTRLTVV.

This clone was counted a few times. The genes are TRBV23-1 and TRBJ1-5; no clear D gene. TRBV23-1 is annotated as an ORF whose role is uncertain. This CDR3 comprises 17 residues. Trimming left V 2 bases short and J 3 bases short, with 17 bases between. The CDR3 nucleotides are TGCGCCAGCAGTCAAAATAGGCCTCAAAGGGACAATCAGCCCCAGCATTTT. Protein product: CASSQNRPQRDNQPQHF.

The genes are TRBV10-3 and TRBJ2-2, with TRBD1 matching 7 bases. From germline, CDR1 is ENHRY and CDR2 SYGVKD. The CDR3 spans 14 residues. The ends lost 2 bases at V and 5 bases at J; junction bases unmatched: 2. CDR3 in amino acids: CAISEGQATGELFF. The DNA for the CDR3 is TGTGCCATCAGTGAGGGACAGGCAACCGGGGAGCTGTTTTTT.

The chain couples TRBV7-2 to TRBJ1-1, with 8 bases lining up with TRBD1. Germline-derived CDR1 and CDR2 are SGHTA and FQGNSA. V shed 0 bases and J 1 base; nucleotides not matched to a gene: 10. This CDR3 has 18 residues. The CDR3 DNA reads TGTGCCAGCAGCTTAGCACGACAGGGGATCGGTAGGAACACTGAAGCTTTCTTT. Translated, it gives CASSLARQGIGRNTEAFF.

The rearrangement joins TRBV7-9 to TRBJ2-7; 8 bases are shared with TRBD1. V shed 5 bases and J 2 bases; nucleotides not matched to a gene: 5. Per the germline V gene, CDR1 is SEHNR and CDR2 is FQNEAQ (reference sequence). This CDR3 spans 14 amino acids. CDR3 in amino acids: CASSPGTGAYEQYF. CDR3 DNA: TGTGCCAGCAGCCCCGGGACAGGCGCCTACGAGCAGTACTTC.

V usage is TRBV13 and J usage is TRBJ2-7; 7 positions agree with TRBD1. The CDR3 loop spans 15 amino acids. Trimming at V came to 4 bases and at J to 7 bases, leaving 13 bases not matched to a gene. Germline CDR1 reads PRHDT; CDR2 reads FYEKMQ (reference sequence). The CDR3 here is CASSSGQVLEPEQYF. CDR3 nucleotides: TGTGCCAGCAGCTCCGGACAGGTCTTGGAGCCAGAGCAGTACTTC.

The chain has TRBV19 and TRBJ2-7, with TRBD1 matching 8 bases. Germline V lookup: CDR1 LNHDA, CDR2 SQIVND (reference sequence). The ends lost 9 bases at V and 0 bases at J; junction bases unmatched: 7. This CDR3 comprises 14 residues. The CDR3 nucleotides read TGTGCCAGCACCCCCGGGACAGGCTCCTACGAGCAGTACTTC. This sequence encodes CASTPGTGSYEQYF.

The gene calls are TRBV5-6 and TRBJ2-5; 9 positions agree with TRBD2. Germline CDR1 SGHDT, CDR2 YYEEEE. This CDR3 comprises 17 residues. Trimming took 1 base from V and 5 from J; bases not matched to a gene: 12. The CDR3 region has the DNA TGTGCCAGCAGCTTGAGTAGCCGGCGGGGGGGCGTCGAGACCCAGTACTTC. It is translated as CASSLSSRRGGVETQYF.

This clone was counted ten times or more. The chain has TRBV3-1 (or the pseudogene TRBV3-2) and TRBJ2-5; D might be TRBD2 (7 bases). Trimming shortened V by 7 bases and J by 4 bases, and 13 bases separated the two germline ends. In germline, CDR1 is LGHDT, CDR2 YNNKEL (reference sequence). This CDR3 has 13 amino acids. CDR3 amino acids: CASTPRGRETQYF. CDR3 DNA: TGTGCCAGCACCCCGCGGGGGCGAGAGACCCAGTACTTC.

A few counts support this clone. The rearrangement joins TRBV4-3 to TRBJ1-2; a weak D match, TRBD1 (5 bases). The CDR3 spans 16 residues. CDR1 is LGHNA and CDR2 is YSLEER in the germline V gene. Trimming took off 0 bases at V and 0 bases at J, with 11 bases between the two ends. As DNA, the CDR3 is TGCGCCAGCAGCCAAGATCATGGGGGGGCTAACTATGGCTACACCTTC. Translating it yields CASSQDHGGANYGYTF.

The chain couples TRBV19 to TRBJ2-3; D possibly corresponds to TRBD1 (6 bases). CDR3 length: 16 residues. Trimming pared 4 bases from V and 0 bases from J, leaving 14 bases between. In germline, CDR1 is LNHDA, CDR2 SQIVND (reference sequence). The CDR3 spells CASSRIRDTSTDTQYF. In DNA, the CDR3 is TGTGCCAGTAGTAGGATACGGGACACCAGCACAGATACGCAGTATTTT. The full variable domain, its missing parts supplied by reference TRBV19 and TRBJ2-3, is DGGITQSPKYLFRKEGQNVTLSCEQNLNHDAMYWYRQDPGQGLRLIYYSQIVNDFQKGDIAEGYSVSREKKESFPLTVTSAQKNPTAFYLCASSRIRDTSTDTQYFGPGTRLTVL.

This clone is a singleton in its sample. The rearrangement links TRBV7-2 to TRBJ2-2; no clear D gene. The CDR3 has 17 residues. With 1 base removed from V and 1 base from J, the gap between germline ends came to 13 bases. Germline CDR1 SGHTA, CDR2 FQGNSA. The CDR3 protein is CASSLESKALNTGELFF. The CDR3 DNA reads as TGTGCCAGCAGCTTAGAGTCGAAGGCCCTGAACACCGGGGAGCTGTTTTTT.

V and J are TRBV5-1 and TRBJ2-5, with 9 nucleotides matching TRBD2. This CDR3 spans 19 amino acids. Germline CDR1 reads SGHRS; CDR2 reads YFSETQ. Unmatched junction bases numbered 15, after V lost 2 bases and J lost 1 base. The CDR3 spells CASSFPGGGGADGQETQYF. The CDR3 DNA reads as TGCGCCAGCAGCTTCCCGGGAGGCGGGGGGGCCGATGGCCAAGAGACCCAGTACTTC.

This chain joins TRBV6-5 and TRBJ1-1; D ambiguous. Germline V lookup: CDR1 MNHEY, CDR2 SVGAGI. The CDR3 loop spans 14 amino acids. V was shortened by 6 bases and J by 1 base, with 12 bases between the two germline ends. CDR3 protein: CASSSTYSNTEAFF. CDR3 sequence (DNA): TGTGCCAGCAGCTCCACGTATTCGAACACTGAAGCTTTCTTT.

The CDR3 reads CAILIQGRNTGELFF. The DNA for the CDR3 is TGTGCCATCCTCATACAGGGGCGGAACACCGGGGAGCTGTTTTTT. The chain is built from TRBV6-5 and TRBJ2-2, with 7 bases that match TRBD1. Germline values: CDR1 MNHEY, CDR2 SVGAGI. Trimming at V came to 10 bases and at J to 1 base, leaving 9 bases not matched to a gene. This CDR3 comprises 15 residues.

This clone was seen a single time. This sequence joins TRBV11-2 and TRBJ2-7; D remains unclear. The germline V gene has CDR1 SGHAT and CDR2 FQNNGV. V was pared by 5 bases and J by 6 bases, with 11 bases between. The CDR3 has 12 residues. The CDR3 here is CASSLSFFEQYF. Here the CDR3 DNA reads TGTGCCAGCAGCCTATCATTTTTCGAGCAGTACTTC.

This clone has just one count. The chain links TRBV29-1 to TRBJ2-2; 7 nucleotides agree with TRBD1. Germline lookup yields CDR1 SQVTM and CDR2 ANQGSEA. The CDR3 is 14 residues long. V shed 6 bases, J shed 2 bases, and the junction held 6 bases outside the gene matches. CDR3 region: CSVKHRGNTGELFF. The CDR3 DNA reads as TGCAGCGTCAAACACAGGGGAAACACCGGGGAGCTGTTTTTT.

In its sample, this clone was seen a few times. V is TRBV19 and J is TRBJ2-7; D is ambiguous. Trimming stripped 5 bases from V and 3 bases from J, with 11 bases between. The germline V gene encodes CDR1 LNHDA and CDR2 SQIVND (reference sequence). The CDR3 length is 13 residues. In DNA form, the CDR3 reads TGTGCCAGTAGTCCCGACCCCGGCTACGAGCAGTACTTC. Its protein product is CASSPDPGYEQYF.

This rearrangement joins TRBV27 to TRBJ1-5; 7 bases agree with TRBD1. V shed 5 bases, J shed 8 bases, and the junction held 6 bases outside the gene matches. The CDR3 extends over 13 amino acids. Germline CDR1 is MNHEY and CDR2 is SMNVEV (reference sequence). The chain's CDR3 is CASSHGTAEPQHF. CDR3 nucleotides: TGTGCCAGCAGTCACGGGACAGCGGAGCCCCAGCATTTT.

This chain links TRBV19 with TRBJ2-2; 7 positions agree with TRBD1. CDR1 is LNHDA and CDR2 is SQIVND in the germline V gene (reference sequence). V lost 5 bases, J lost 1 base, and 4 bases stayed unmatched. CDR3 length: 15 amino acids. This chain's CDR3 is CASSEQGVNTGELFF. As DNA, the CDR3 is TGTGCCAGTAGTGAGCAGGGGGTGAACACCGGGGAGCTGTTTTTT.

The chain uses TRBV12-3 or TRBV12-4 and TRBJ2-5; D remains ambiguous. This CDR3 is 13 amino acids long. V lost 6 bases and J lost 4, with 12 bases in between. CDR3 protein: CASRLRVGETQYF. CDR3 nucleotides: TGTGCCAGCAGACTTAGGGTTGGAGAGACCCAGTACTTC.

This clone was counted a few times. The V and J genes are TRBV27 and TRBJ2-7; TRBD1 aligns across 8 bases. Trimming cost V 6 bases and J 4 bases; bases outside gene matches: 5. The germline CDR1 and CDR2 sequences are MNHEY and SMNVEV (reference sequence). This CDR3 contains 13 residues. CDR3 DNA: TGTGCCAGCAGCCGGACAGGGCAATACGAGCAGTACTTC. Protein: CASSRTGQYEQYF.

The CDR3 DNA reads TGTGCCAGTAGTATTGGTCAGGTTGGTAGGGCAGATAAAAACACCGGGGAGCTGTTTTTT. This gives the protein CASSIGQVGRADKNTGELFF. The rearrangement joins TRBV19 to TRBJ2-2; D gene ambiguous. The germline V gene encodes CDR1 LNHDA and CDR2 SQIVND (reference sequence). Trimming pared 3 bases from V and 2 bases from J, leaving 25 bases between. The CDR3 is 20 residues long.

This CDR3 reads CASSQFTGTSGKDTSTDTQYF. DNA of the CDR3: TGCGCCAGCAGCCAATTTACTGGGACTAGCGGAAAAGATACTAGCACAGATACGCAGTATTTT. The rearrangement links TRBV4-3 to TRBJ2-3, with 11 bases identical to TRBD2. J was trimmed by 0 bases and V by 2 bases; bases with no gene match: 16. The CDR3 sequence is 21 residues long. In germline, CDR1 is LGHNA, CDR2 YSLEER.

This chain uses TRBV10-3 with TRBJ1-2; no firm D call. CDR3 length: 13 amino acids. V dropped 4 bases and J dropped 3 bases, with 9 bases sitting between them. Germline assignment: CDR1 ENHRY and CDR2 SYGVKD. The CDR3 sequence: CAISVEQHYGYTF. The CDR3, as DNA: TGTGCCATCAGTGTGGAACAGCACTATGGCTACACCTTC.

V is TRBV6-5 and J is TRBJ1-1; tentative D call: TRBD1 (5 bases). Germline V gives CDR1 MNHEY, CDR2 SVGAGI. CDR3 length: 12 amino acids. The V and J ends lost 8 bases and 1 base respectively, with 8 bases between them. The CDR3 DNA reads TGTGCCAGCGGACACCCGAACACTGAAGCTTTCTTT. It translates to CASGHPNTEAFF.

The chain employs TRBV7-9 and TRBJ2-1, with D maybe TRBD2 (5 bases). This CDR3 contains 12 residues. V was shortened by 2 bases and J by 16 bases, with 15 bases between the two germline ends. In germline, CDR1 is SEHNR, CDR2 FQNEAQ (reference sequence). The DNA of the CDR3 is TGTGCCAGCAGCTTAAGTTCTAAAGGAGGCTTCTTC. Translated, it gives CASSLSSKGGFF.